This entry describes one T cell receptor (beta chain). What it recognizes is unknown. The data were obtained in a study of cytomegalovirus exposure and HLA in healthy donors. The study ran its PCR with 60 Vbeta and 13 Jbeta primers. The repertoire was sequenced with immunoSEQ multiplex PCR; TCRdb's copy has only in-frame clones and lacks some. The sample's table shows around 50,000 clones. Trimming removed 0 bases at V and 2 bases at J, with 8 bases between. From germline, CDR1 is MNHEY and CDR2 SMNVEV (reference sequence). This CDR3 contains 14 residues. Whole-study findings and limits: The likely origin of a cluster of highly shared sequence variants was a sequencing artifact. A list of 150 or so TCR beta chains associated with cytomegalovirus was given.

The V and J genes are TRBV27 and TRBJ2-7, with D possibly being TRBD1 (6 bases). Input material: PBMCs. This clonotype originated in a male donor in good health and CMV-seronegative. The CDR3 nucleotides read TGTGCCAGCAGTTTATCTGACAGGCCCTACGAGCAGTACTTC. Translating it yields CASSLSDRPYEQYF.